A selection of T cell receptor beta chains follows, all from one sample in a study of shared clonotypes between healthy human individuals. The method was immunoSEQ multiplex PCR; TCRdb's version includes in-frame clones alone and lacks a portion of them. The sample holds 2 million to 2.5 million clones, about 95% seen once. The sample was naive CD8+ T cells sorted from blood. All receptors derive from a man aged 18 to 29 in good health. The CDR3 runs from the conserved cysteine through the conserved F or W. The D gene is left open where the match is weak. Only some rows state a clone size, as once, few, many or a class for expanded clones.

v_call	j_call	d_call	clone_size	cdr3_aa	cdr3_nt
TRBV15	TRBJ2-7	.	.	CATSRTGSLYEQYF	TGTGCCACCAGCAGAACGGGATCCCTCTACGAGCAGTACTTC
TRBV27	TRBJ2-5	TRBD1	.	CASSLMGEQGKETQYF	TGTGCCAGCAGTTTGATGGGGGAACAGGGGAAAGAGACCCAGTACTTC
TRBV6-6	TRBJ2-7	TRBD2	.	CASQGLLEQYF	TGTGCCAGTCAGGGACTACTCGAGCAGTACTTC
TRBV5-5	TRBJ2-7	.	.	CASSYGQPYEQYF	TGTGCCAGCAGCTACGGACAGCCCTACGAGCAGTACTTC
TRBV6-1	TRBJ2-5	TRBD2	.	CASRPGGQETQYF	TGTGCCAGCAGGCCGGGGGGCCAAGAGACCCAGTACTTC
TRBV28	TRBJ2-3	.	.	CASSSYLTVTSTNTQYF	TGTGCCAGCAGTTCATACTTGACAGTTACCTCCACGAATACGCAGTATTTT
TRBV11-2	TRBJ2-1	TRBD2	.	CASSFLAGALYNEQFF	TGTGCCAGCAGCTTCCTAGCGGGAGCTTTGTACAATGAGCAGTTCTTC
TRBV11-2	TRBJ2-7	.	.	CASLPAGWEESYEQYF	TGTGCCAGCCTCCCGGCTGGGTGGGAAGAATCCTACGAGCAGTACTTC
TRBV7-9	TRBJ1-2	.	once	CASSLGPGDGYTF	TGTGCCAGCAGCTTAGGTCCGGGGGATGGCTACACCTTC
TRBV9	TRBJ2-3	.	.	CASSVVKSGSITDTQYF	TGTGCCAGCAGCGTAGTAAAGTCGGGTTCTATCACAGATACGCAGTATTTT
TRBV27	TRBJ2-1	.	.	CATHHTGEQFF	TGTGCCACCCATCATACTGGTGAACAGTTCTTC
TRBV19	TRBJ1-5	.	.	CASLSGGNQPQHF	TGTGCCAGTCTTTCAGGTGGGAATCAGCCCCAGCATTTT
TRBV10-1	TRBJ2-3	.	.	CASSRTSTDTQYF	TGCGCCAGCAGTAGGACTAGCACAGATACGCAGTATTTT
TRBV4-3	TRBJ2-7	TRBD1	.	CASSHHLTGESYEQYF	TGCGCCAGCAGCCACCACCTGACAGGGGAGTCCTACGAGCAGTACTTC
TRBV9	TRBJ1-1	.	.	CASSITVNTEAFF	TGTGCCAGCAGCATAACAGTGAACACTGAAGCTTTCTTT
TRBV4-1	TRBJ1-2	TRBD1	.	CASSQDGTGVNYGYTF	TGCGCCAGCAGCCAAGACGGGACAGGGGTAAACTATGGCTACACCTTC
TRBV27	TRBJ2-7	TRBD2	.	CASNVAGGYPYEQYF	TGTGCCAGCAATGTAGCGGGGGGTTACCCCTACGAGCAGTACTTC
TRBV4-3	TRBJ2-7	TRBD1	once	CASSQVTGGGYEQYF	TGCGCCAGCAGCCAAGTAACAGGGGGTGGGTACGAGCAGTACTTC
TRBV6-6	TRBJ2-3	.	.	CASSYVRGTWDTQYF	TGTGCCAGCAGTTACGTCCGGGGAACATGGGATACGCAGTATTTT
TRBV4-1	TRBJ1-2	.	.	CASSQDLGIDYGYTF	TGCGCCAGCAGCCAAGATCTGGGGATAGACTATGGCTACACCTTC
TRBV10-3	TRBJ2-5	TRBD2	.	CAISESGLAGYQETQYF	TGTGCCATCAGTGAGTCGGGGCTAGCGGGATATCAAGAGACCCAGTACTTC
TRBV27	TRBJ2-5	.	once	CASSFGAGPAQYF	TGTGCCAGCAGTTTCGGGGCGGGTCCGGCCCAGTACTTC
TRBV30	TRBJ1-6	.	.	CAWSVGAGKNSPLHF	TGTGCCTGGAGTGTCGGGGCAGGAAAAAATTCACCCCTCCACTTT
TRBV14	TRBJ1-1	.	.	CASSQARNTEAFF	TGTGCCAGCAGCCAAGCCAGGAACACTGAAGCTTTCTTT
TRBV19	TRBJ2-7	TRBD2	.	CASSMGTSGYEQYF	TGTGCCAGTAGTATGGGGACTAGCGGCTACGAGCAGTACTTC
TRBV6-6	TRBJ2-7	TRBD1	.	CASSYYYRGEAYEQYF	TGTGCCAGCAGTTACTACTACAGGGGCGAAGCCTACGAGCAGTACTTC
TRBV2	TRBJ2-5	.	.	CASSGLNQETQYF	TGTGCCAGCAGCGGTCTTAACCAAGAGACCCAGTACTTC
TRBV7-9	TRBJ2-7	.	few	CASSLGHSYEQYF	TGTGCCAGCAGCTTAGGACACTCCTACGAGCAGTACTTC
TRBV5-4	TRBJ2-5	.	.	CASSWGDNQETQYF	TGTGCCAGCAGCTGGGGGGACAACCAAGAGACCCAGTACTTC
TRBV10-3	TRBJ2-7	.	.	CAIREGQTYEQYF	TGTGCCATCAGGGAAGGACAGACCTACGAGCAGTACTTC
TRBV27	TRBJ1-1	.	.	CASSLSWVSGIEAFF	TGTGCCAGCAGTTTATCGTGGGTATCGGGTATTGAAGCTTTCTTT